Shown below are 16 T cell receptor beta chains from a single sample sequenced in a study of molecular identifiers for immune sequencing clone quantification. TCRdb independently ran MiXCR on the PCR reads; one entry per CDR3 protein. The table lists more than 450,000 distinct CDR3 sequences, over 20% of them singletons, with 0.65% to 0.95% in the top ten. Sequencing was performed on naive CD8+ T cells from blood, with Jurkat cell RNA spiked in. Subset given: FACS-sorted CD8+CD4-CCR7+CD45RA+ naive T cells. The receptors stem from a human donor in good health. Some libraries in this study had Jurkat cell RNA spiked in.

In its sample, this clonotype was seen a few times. The CDR3 region has the DNA TGCGCCAGCAGCCAAGAAGCAAGTGTCGGTATAGAGCAGTACTTC. Translated: CASSQEASVGIEQYF. The chain uses TRBV4-3 and TRBJ2-7; D is unresolved. V was clipped by 0 bases and J by 7 bases, with 16 bases between them. Germline V gene lookup returns CDR1 LGHNA and CDR2 YSLEER. The CDR3 is 15 residues long.

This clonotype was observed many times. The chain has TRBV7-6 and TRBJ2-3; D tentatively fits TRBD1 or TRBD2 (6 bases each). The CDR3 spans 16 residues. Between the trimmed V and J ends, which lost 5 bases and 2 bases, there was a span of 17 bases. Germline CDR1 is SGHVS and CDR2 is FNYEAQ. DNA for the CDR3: TGTGCCAGCAGCCACGAAAGGGGGGAAAACACAGATACGCAGTATTTT. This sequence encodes CASSHERGENTDTQYF.

CDR3 DNA sequence: TGCGCCAGCAGCCAAGGGTCGAACCTTCGGACCTACGAGCAGTACGTC. Its translation: CASSQGSNLRTYEQYV. This chain links TRBV4-3 with TRBJ2-7; no reliable D call. The germline CDR1 and CDR2 sequences are LGHNA and YSLEER. The CDR3 totals 16 residues. The ends were cut back, 1 base at V and 2 bases at J, with 15 bases in the middle.

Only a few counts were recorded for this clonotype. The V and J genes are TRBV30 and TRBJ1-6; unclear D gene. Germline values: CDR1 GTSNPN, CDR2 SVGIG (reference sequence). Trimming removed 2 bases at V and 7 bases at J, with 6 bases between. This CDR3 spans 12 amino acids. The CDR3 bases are TGTGCCTGGAGTCCGGGGAATTCACCCCTCCACTTT. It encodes CAWSPGNSPLHF. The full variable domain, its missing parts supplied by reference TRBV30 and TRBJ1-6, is SQTIHQWPATLVQPVGSPLSLECTVEGTSNPNLYWYRQAAGRGLQLLFYSVGIGQISSEVPQNLSASRPQDRQFILSSKKLLLSDSGFYLCAWSPGNSPLHFGNGTRLTVT.

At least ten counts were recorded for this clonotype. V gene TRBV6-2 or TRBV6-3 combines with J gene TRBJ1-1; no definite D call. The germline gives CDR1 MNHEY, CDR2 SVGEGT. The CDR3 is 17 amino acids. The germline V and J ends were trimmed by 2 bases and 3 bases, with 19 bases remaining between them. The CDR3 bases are TGTGCCAGCAGTTACATCTGGGCCCTGCCTCTGGACACTGAAGCTTTCTTT. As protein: CASSYIWALPLDTEAFF.

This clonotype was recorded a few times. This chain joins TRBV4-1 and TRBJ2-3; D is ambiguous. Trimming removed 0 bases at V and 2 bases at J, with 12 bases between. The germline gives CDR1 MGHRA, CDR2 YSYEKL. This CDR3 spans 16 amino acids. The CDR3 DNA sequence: TGCGCCAGCAGCCAAGAAAGTGGGGTCCTCACAGATACGCAGTATTTT. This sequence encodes CASSQESGVLTDTQYF.

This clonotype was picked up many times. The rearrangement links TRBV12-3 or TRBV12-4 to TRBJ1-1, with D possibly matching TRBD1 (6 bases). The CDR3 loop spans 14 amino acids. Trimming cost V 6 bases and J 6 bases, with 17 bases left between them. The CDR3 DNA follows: TGTGCCAGCAGGCCAGGGGCTGAACGTGCTGAAGCTTTCTTT. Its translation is CASRPGAERAEAFF.

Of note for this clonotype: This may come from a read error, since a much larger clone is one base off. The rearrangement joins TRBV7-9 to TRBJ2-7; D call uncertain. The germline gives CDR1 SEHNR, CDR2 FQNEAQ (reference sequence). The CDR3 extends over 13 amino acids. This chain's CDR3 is CVSSLVASDEQYF. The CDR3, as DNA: TGTGTCAGCAGCTTAGTTGCGAGCGACGAGCAGTACTTC.

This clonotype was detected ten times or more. The CDR3 region has the DNA TGTGCCAGCAGGCCTCTTGGGGCCACAGATACGCAGTATTTT. Its translation: CASRPLGATDTQYF. The V gene is TRBV6-5, the J gene TRBJ2-3; the D gene is possibly TRBD1 (5 bases). Trimming cost V 6 bases and J 2 bases, with 12 bases left between them. The CDR3 has 14 residues. The germline CDR1 and CDR2 sequences are MNHEY and SVGAGI.

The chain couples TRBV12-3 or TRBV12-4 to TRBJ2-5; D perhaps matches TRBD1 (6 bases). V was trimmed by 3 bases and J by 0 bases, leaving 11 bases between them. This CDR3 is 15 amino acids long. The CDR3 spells CASSLMGANQETQYF. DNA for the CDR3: TGTGCCAGCAGTTTGATGGGGGCGAACCAAGAGACCCAGTACTTC.

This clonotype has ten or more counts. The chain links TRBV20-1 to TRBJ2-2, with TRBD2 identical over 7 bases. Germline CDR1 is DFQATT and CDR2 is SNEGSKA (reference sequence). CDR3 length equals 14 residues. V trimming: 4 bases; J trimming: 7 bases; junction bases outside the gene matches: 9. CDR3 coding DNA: TGCAGTGCTACGAGCGGGGAGCTAAACGGGGAGCTGTTTTTT. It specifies CSATSGELNGELFF.

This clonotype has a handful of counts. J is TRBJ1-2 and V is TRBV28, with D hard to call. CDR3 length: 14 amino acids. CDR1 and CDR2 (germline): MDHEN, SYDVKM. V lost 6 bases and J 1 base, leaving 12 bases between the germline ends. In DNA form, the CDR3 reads TGTGCCAGCAGCCCAGGCCGGGGTAACTATGGCTACACCTTC. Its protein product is CASSPGRGNYGYTF.

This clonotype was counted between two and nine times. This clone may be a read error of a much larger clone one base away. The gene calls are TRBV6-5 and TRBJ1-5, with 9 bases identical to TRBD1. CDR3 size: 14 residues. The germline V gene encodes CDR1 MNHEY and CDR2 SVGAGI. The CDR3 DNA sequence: TGTGCCAGCAGTTACGGACAGGGGAATCAGCCCCGGCATTTT. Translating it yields CASSYGQGNQPRHF.

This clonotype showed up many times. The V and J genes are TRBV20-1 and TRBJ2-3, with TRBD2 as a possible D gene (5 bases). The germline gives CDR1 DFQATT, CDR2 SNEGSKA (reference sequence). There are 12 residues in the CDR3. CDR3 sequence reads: CRATRLGDTQYF. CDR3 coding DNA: TGCAGGGCCACTAGGCTTGGAGATACGCAGTATTTT.

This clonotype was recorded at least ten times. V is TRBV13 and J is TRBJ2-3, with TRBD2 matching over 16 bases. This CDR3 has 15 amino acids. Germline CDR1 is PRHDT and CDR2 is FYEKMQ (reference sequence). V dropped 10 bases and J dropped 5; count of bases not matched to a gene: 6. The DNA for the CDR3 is TGTGCCACCCCCGGGACTAGCGGGGGGGGAGATACGCAGTATTTT. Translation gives CATPGTSGGGDTQYF.

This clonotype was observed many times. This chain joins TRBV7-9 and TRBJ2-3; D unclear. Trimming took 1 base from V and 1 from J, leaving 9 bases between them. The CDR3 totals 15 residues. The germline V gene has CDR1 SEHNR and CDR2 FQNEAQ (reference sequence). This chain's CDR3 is CASSLGWTGTDTQYF. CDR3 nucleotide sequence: TGTGCCAGCAGCTTAGGGTGGACGGGCACAGATACGCAGTATTTT.